A selection of T cell receptor beta chains follows, all from one sample in a study of memory CD4+ T cells and cytomegalovirus serostatus. Only in-frame clones appear in the TCRdb table, and some are missing; sequencing was by immunoSEQ multiplex PCR. The sample lists under 55,000 clones; about 80% were seen once. The sequencing sample was made of memory CD4+ T cells from blood. These receptors all stem from an adult in good health and CMV-seronegative. Each CDR3 is given with its conserved first and last residue. A D gene is named only where the DNA matches it firmly. Not all rows give a size; the values are once, few, many and, for expanded clones, a class.

clone_size	v_call	j_call	d_call	cdr3_length	cdr3_nt	cdr3_aa
NA	TRBV7-2	TRBJ2-7	NA	12	TGTGCCAGCAGCACCCCAGGGAGGCACCAGTACTTC	CASSTPGRHQYF
NA	TRBV7-2	TRBJ2-5	NA	15	TGTGCCAGCAGCCAGCAGACCCAAGGGGGGGAGACCCAGTACTTC	CASSQQTQGGETQYF
NA	TRBV7-3	TRBJ2-2	TRBD1	15	TGTGCCAGCAGCATGCAGGGGGCCGACACCGGGGAGCTGTTTTTT	CASSMQGADTGELFF
NA	TRBV7-2	TRBJ1-3	NA	15	TGTGCCAGCAGCTTAGACCCCCCCCCGAGAGACACCATATATTTT	CASSLDPPPRDTIYF
NA	TRBV10-3	TRBJ2-3	TRBD1	15	TGTGCCATCAGTGAGCGGGACAGGGGTTACGGTACGCAGTATTTT	CAISERDRGYGTQYF
once	TRBV6-6	TRBJ2-3	NA	14	TGTGCCAGCAGCCGAGGGCGAGGCACAGATACGCAGTATTTT	CASSRGRGTDTQYF
NA	TRBV28	TRBJ2-3	NA	12	TGTGCCAGCAGCGGACAGACAGATACGCAGTATTTT	CASSGQTDTQYF
NA	TRBV28	TRBJ2-3	TRBD1	15	TGTGCCAGCAGTCTACCGGGACAGGGTTCAGATACGCAGTATTTT	CASSLPGQGSDTQYF
NA	TRBV7-7	TRBJ1-3	TRBD1	17	TGTGCTAGCAGCTCCGGGACAGGGGGCCGAGCGGGAAACACCATATATTTT	CASSSGTGGRAGNTIYF
NA	TRBV4-3	TRBJ1-4	NA	15	TGCGCCAGCAGCCAAAACCCAACAGAAAATGAAAAACTGTTTTTT	CASSQNPTENEKLFF
NA	TRBV6-1	TRBJ1-2	TRBD1	13	TGTGCCAGCAGTGGAGGACAGGGGTACGGCTACACCTTC	CASSGGQGYGYTF
NA	TRBV7-7	TRBJ2-3	TRBD1	15	TGTGCTAGCAGCTCAGGGACAGGTAGAGCAGATACGCAGTATTTT	CASSSGTGRADTQYF
NA	TRBV6-5	TRBJ1-6	NA	16	TGTGCCAGCAGTTCCCGGGAGTCCTTCCCTGGTTCACCCCTCCACTTT	CASSSRESFPGSPLHF
NA	TRBV7-2	TRBJ2-7	NA	12	TGTGCCAGCAGCCTGCGAGGGAACGAGCAGTACTTC	CASSLRGNEQYF
NA	TRBV4-1	TRBJ2-5	TRBD2	15	TGCGCCAGCAGCCAACTTAGACTAGCGGGGGAGACCCAGTACTTC	CASSQLRLAGETQYF
once	TRBV18	TRBJ2-7	NA	12	TGTGCCAGCTTTTCGGGTTCCTACGAGCAGTACTTC	CASFSGSYEQYF
once	TRBV6-1	TRBJ1-2	NA	17	TGTGCCAGCAGTGAATCAGGCCGGGCGGGCGGGGTCTATGGCTACACCTTC	CASSESGRAGGVYGYTF
few	TRBV28	TRBJ2-3	NA	15	TGTGCCAGCAGTTTAGGAGGGGGCTTCACAGATACGCAGTATTTT	CASSLGGGFTDTQYF
NA	TRBV5-1	TRBJ1-2	NA	16	TGCGCCAGCAGTCGGGCCTCTACTACTCGCCCTGATGGCTACACCTTC	CASSRASTTRPDGYTF
NA	TRBV18	TRBJ2-3	TRBD2	17	TGTGCCAGCTCCCTCCGTAACCTAGCGGGACCCACAGATACGCAGTATTTT	CASSLRNLAGPTDTQYF
NA	TRBV6-6	TRBJ1-2	NA	15	TGTGCCAGCAGTTACTCGACGACAGGAAAGCATGGCTACACCTTC	CASSYSTTGKHGYTF
NA	TRBV20-1	TRBJ1-5	NA	11	TGCAGTGCTACTCGGGATCAGCCCCAGCATTTT	CSATRDQPQHF
NA	TRBV9	TRBJ2-7	TRBD1	15	TGTGCCAGCAGCGGGCAGGGACAGGGAGTTAGCGAGCAGTACTTC	CASSGQGQGVSEQYF
NA	TRBV5-6	TRBJ1-4	NA	16	TGTGCCAGCAGCTTGGTCGGACAGACAACTAATGAAAAACTGTTTTTT	CASSLVGQTTNEKLFF
NA	TRBV29-1	TRBJ2-3	TRBD2	17	TGCAGCTCCCCCCGTGGCTCAGGCGGGAGGGGCACAGATACGCAGTATTTT	CSSPRGSGGRGTDTQYF
NA	TRBV5-4	TRBJ1-2	TRBD1	15	TGTGCCAGCAGCTTGGTGGCAGGGGGCGCGGAGGGCTACACCTTC	CASSLVAGGAEGYTF